This T cell receptor (beta chain) was obtained from a study of blood T cell repertoires in COVID-19. About the study: Spain, Italy and the United States supplied samples that represented acute and convalescent COVID-19. T cells, B-cell-depleted T cells, or PBMCs provided the cDNA or gDNA that served as material.

Losses at the gene ends were 5 bases for V and 8 bases for J; bases not matched to a gene: 19. Germline V gene lookup returns CDR1 SGHTA and CDR2 FQGNSA. The CDR3 has 17 amino acids. Study processing details: Estimation of nucleated cell counts relied on the amplification of reference gene primers. Assay used: immunoSEQ multiplex PCR; TCRdb lists only in-frame clones, some missing. The D gene and trimming were derived from the DNA, and the V and J assignments and clone size from that table. The table includes around 79,000 clones, approximately 90% detected once. The rearrangement joins TRBV7-2 to TRBJ2-3; 7 nucleotides line up with TRBD1. This receptor was identified in a man between 65 and 80 years old with active or convalescent COVID-19. Material: peripheral blood. CDR3 in DNA: TGTGCCAGCAGCCCGCGGACAGGACTGAACAACAAAGCTACGCAGTATTTT. Protein: CASSPRTGLNNKATQYF.